Presented here are 5 T cell receptor beta chains from one specimen sequenced in a study of Graves' ophthalmopathy and Graves' hyperthyroidism. TCR beta CDR3 regions were amplified from RNA transcripts. The first-round RT-PCR employed HTBI primers together with the Qiagen OneStep RT-PCR kit. A multiplex PCR was then performed as the second round. MiXCR was run by TCRdb on the multiplex PCR reads, yielding one entry per CDR3 protein. The profile shows about 400,000 distinct CDR3 sequences, roughly 15% of them singletons. Sequenced material: peripheral blood. The origin of the receptors is a woman aged 18-29 years with stable Graves' hyperthyroidism.

The V and J genes are TRBV18 and TRBJ1-1, with TRBD1 as a possible D gene (5 bases). This CDR3 is built from 18 residues. Trimming removed 3 bases from V and 2 bases from J, with 22 bases in between. CDR1 and CDR2 from the germline V gene are KGHSH and LQKENI. The CDR3 sequence is CASSPHGAHYDENTEAFF. In DNA, the CDR3 is TGTGCCAGCTCACCCCACGGGGCCCACTATGACGAAAACACTGAAGCTTTCTTT.

The rearrangement joins TRBV18 to TRBJ2-2, with D perhaps matching TRBD2 (5 bases). The CDR3 sequence is 15 residues long. Looked up from germline, CDR1 is KGHSH and CDR2 is LQKENI. V lost 3 bases, J lost 0 bases, and 8 bases lay in between. The CDR3 loop is CASSPASPNTGELFF. The CDR3 region has the DNA TGTGCCAGCTCACCGGCTAGCCCGAACACCGGGGAGCTGTTTTTT.

This clonotype appeared many times. The rearrangement uses TRBV29-1 and TRBJ1-1; 8 bases map to TRBD1. V shed 1 base, J shed 5 bases, and the junction held 6 bases outside the gene matches. The germline CDR1 and CDR2 sequences are SQVTM and ANQGSEA. The CDR3 covers 14 residues. In nucleotides, the CDR3 is TGCAGCGTTGAAGGGACAGGGTGGGGTACTGAAGCTTTCTTT. The encoded protein is CSVEGTGWGTEAFF.

This clonotype was picked up many times. CDR3 nucleotide sequence: TGTGCCATCAGTGTGGACAGGGAAAATTCACCCCTCCACTTT. It codes for CAISVDRENSPLHF. This chain uses TRBV10-3 with TRBJ1-6; 8 bases fit TRBD1. Germline trimming cut 4 bases from V and 7 bases from J; bases unmatched to any gene: 3. The CDR3 extends over 14 amino acids. Germline V CDR1 and CDR2: ENHRY, SYGVKD.

This clonotype has a handful of counts. The rearrangement uses TRBV6-2 or TRBV6-3 and TRBJ2-7; TRBD1 aligns across 10 bases. Germline V lookup: CDR1 MNHEY, CDR2 SVGEGT. Losses at the gene ends were 5 bases for V and 3 bases for J; bases not matched to a gene: 10. This CDR3 comprises 16 residues. CDR3 amino acids: CASSPGQGVSFYEQYF. For the CDR3, the DNA is TGTGCCAGCAGTCCCGGACAGGGGGTATCCTTCTACGAGCAGTACTTC.